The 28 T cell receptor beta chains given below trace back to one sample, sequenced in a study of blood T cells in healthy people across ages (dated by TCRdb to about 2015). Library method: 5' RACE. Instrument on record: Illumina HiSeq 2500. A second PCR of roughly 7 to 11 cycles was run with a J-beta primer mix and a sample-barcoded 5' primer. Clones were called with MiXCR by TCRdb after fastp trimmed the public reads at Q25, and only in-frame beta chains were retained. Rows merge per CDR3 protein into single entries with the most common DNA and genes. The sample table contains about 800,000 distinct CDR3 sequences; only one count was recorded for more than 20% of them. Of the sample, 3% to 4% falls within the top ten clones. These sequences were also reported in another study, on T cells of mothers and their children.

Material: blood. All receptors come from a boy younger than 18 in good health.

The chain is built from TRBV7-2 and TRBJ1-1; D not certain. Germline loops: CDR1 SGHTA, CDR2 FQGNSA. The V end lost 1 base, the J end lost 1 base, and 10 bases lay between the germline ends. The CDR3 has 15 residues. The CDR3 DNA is TGTGCCAGCAGCTTAGATCCCGTCCCGAACACTGAAGCTTTCTTT. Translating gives CASSLDPVPNTEAFF.

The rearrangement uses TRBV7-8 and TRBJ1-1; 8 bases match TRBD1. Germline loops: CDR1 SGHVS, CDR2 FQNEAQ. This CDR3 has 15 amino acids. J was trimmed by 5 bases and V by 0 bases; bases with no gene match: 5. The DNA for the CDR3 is TGTGCCAGCAGCTTAGCCAGGGGGCTCGGTACTGAAGCTTTCTTT. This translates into CASSLARGLGTEAFF.

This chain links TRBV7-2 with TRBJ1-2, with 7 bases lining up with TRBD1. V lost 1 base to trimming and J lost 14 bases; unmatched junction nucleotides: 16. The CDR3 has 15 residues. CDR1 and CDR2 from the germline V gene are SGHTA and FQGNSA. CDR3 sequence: CASSLGVGGQLPETF. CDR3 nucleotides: TGTGCCAGCAGCTTAGGGGTTGGGGGACAGTTACCCGAGACCTTC. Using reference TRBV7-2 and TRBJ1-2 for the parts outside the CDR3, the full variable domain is GAGVSQSPSNKVTEKGKDVELRCDPISGHTALYWYRQSLGQGLEFLIYFQGNSAPDKSGLPSDRFSAERTGGSVSTLTIQRTQQEDSAVYLCASSLGVGGQLPETFGSGTRLTVV.

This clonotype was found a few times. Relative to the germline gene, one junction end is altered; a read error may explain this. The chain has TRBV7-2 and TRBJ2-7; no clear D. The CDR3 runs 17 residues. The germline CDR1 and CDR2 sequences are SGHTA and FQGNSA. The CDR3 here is CACSLGTNIRRVGEQYF. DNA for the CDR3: TGTGCCTGCAGCTTAGGTACTAACATAAGACGAGTGGGGGAGCAGTACTTC.

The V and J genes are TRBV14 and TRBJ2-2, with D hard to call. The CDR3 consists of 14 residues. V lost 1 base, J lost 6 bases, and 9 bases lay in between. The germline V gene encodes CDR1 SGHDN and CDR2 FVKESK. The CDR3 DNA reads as TGTGCCAGCAGCCAAGCTAGGTTAGCCGGGGAGCTGTTTTTT. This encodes CASSQARLAGELFF.

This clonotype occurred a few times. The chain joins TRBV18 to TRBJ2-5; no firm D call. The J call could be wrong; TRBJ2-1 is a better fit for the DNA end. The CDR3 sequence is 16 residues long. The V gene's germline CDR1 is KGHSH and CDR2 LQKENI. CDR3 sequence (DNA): TGTGCCAGCTCCCCTAACAGCGTCGCCGTATACAATGAGCAGTTCTTC. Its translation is CASSPNSVAVYNEQFF.

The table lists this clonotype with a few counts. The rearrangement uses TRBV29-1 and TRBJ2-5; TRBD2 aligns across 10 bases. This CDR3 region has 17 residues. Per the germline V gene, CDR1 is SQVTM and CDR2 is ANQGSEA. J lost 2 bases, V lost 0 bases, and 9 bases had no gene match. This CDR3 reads CSVEDPGTSGIQETQYF. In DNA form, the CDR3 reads TGCAGCGTTGAAGATCCAGGCACTAGCGGGATTCAAGAGACCCAGTACTTC.

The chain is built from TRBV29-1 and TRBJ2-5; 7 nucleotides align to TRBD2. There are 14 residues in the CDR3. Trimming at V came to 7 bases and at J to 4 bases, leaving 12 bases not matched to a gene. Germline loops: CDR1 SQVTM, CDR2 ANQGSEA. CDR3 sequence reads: CSGAGDGDGETQYF. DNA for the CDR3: TGCAGCGGGGCGGGGGACGGGGATGGAGAGACCCAGTACTTC.

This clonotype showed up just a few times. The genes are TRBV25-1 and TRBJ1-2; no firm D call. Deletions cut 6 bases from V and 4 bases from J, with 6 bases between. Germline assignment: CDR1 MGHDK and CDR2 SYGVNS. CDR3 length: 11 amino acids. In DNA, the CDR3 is TGTGCCAGCAGCCGATCCTATGGCTACACCTTC. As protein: CASSRSYGYTF.

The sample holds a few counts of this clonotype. The CDR3 sequence is CSVETDPNEKLFF. In DNA, the CDR3 is TGCAGCGTCGAGACAGATCCGAATGAAAAACTGTTTTTT. The chain links TRBV29-1 to TRBJ1-4; maybe TRBD1 (5 bases). CDR1 is SQVTM and CDR2 is ANQGSEA in the germline V gene. V was pared by 6 bases and J by 5 bases, with 13 bases between. There are 13 residues in the CDR3.

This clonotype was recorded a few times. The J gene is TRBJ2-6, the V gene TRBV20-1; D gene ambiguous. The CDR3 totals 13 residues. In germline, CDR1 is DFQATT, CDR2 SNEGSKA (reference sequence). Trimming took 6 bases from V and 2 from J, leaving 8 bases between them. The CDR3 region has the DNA TGCAGTGCGGTTAAAGCTGGGGCCAACGTCCTGACTTTC. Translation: CSAVKAGANVLTF.

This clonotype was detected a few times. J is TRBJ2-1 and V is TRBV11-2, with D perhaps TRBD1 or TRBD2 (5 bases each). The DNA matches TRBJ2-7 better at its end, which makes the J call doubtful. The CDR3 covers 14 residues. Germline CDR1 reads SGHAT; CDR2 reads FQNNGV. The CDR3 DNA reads TGTGCCAGCAGCTTACAGGGACCAACCTACGAGCAGTACTTC. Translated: CASSLQGPTYEQYF.

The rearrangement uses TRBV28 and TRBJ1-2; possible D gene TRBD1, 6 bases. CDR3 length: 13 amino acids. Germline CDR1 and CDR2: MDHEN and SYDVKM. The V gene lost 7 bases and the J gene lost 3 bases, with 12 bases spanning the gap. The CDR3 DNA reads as TGTGCCAGCACCCCCCGACAGGACTATGGCTACACCTTC. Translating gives CASTPRQDYGYTF.

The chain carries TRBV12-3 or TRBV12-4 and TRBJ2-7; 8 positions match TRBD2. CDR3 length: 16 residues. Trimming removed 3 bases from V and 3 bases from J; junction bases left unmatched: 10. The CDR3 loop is CASSLARGGSNYEQYF. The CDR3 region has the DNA TGTGCCAGCAGTTTGGCCCGCGGGGGGTCAAACTACGAGCAGTACTTC.

The CDR3 sequence: CASSDTLAHTQYF. CDR3 DNA: TGTGCCAGCAGTGACACCTTAGCGCATACGCAGTATTTT. The chain joins TRBV6-4 to TRBJ2-3, with D possibly being TRBD2 (5 bases). The germline CDR1 and CDR2 sequences are MRHNA and SNTAGT. The length of the CDR3 is 13 residues. V was cut by 2 bases and J by 7 bases, with 10 bases left in between.

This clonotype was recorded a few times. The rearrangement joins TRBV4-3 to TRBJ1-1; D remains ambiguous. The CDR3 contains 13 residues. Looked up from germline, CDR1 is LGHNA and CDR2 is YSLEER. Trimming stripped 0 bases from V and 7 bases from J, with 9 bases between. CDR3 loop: CASSQDPGYEAFF. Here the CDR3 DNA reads TGCGCCAGCAGCCAAGACCCCGGGTATGAAGCTTTCTTT.

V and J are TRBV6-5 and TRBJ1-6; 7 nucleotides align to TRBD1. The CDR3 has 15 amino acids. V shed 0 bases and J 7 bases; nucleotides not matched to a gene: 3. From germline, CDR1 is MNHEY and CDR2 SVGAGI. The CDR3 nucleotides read TGTGCCAGCAGTTACTCAGAGGGGGCAAATTCACCCCTCCACTTT. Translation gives CASSYSEGANSPLHF.

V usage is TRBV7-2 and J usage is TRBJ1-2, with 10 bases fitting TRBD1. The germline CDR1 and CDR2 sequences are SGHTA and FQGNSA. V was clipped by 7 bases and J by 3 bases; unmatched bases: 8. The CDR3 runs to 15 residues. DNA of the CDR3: TGTGCCAGCACCGCAGGGGGACAGGGGTACTATGGCTACACCTTC. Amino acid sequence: CASTAGGQGYYGYTF.

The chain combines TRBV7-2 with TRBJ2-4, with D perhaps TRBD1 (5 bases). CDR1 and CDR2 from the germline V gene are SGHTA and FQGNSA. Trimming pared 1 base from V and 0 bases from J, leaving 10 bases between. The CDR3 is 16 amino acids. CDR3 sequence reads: CASSLVAGPAKNIQYF. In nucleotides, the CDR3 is TGTGCCAGCAGCTTAGTAGCAGGGCCAGCCAAAAACATTCAGTACTTC.

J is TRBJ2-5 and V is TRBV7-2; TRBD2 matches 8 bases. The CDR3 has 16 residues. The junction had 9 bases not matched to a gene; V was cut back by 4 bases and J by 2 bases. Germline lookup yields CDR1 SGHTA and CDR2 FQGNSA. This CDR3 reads CASSSSGGRSQETQYF. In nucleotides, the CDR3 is TGTGCCAGCAGCTCAAGCGGGGGCCGATCACAAGAGACCCAGTACTTC. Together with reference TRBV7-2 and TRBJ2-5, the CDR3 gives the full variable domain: GAGVSQSPSNKVTEKGKDVELRCDPISGHTALYWYRQSLGQGLEFLIYFQGNSAPDKSGLPSDRFSAERTGGSVSTLTIQRTQQEDSAVYLCASSSSGGRSQETQYFGPGTRLLVL.

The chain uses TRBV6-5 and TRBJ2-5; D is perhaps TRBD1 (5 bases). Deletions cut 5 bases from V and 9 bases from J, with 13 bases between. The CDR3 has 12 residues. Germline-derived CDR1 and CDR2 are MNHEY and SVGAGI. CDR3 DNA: TGTGCCAGCAGTAAGGACAAAGGGGCCCAGTACTTC. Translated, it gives CASSKDKGAQYF.

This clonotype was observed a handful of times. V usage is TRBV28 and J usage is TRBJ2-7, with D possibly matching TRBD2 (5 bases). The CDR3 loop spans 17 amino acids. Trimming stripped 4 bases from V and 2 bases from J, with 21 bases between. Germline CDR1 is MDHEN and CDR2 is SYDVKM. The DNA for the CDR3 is TGTGCCAGCAGTTCCGCCCAAGGTGGGAGAAAACCCTACGAGCAGTACTTC. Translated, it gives CASSSAQGGRKPYEQYF. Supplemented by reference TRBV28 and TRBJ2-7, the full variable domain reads DVKVTQSSRYLVKRTGEKVFLECVQDMDHENMFWYRQDPGLGLRLIYFSYDVKMKEKGDIPEGYSVSREKKERFSLILESASTNQTSMYLCASSSAQGGRKPYEQYFGPGTRLTVT.

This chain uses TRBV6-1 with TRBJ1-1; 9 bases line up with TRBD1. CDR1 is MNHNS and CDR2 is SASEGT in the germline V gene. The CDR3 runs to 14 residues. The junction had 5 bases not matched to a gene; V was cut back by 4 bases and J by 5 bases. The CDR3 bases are TGTGCCAGCAGTGGACAGGGGGGATTTACTGAAGCTTTCTTT. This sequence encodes CASSGQGGFTEAFF.

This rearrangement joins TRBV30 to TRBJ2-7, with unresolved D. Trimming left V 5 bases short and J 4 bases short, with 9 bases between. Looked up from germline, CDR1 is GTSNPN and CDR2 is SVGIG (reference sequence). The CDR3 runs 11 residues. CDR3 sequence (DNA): TGTGCCTGGTGTGGCGGATACGAGCAGTACTTC. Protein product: CAWCGGYEQYF.

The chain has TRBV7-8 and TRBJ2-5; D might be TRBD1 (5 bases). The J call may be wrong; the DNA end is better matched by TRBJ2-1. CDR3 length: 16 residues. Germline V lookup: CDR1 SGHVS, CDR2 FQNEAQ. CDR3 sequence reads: CASSLLGHGTYNEQFF. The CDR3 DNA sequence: TGTGCCAGCAGCTTACTGGGGCATGGTACCTACAATGAGCAGTTCTTC.

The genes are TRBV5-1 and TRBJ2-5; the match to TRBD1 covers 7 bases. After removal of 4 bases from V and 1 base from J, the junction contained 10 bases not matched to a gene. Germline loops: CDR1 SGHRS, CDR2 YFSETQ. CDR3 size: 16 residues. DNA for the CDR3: TGCGCCAGCAGCACGCCCGACAGGGATCTCCAAGAGACCCAGTACTTC. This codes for CASSTPDRDLQETQYF. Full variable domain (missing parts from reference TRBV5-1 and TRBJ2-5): KAGVTQTPRYLIKTRGQQVTLSCSPISGHRSVSWYQQTPGQGLQFLFEYFSETQRNKGNFPGRFSGRQFSNSRSEMNVSTLELGDSALYLCASSTPDRDLQETQYFGPGTRLLVL.

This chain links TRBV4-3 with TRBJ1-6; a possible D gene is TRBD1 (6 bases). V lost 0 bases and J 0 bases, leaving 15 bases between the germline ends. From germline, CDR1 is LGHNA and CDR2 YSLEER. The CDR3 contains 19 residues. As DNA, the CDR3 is TGCGCCAGCAGCCAAGATCTCAGCAGGGGTAACTCCTATAATTCACCCCTCCACTTT. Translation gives CASSQDLSRGNSYNSPLHF.

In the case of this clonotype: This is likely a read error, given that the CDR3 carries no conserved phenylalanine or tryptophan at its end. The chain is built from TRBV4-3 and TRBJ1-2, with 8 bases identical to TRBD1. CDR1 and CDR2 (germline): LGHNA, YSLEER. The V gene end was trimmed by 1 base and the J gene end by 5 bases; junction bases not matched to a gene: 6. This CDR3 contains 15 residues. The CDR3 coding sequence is TGCGCCAGCAGCCAAGGCCAGGGGGCGGTATATGGCTACACCATC. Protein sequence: CASSQGQGAVYGYTI.